Sequencing of this T cell receptor (beta chain) was carried out in a study of response to subunit inactivated influenza vaccine. TCRdb reanalysed the RT-PCR reads using MiXCR and keeps one entry per CDR3 protein. The sample holds a few hundred thousand distinct CDR3 sequences, 12% to 15% seen once. Ten or more counts support this clonotype. Its antigen remains unknown. CDR1 and CDR2 (germline): ENHRY, SYGVKD. The CDR3 contains 14 residues. Trimming removed 6 bases at V and 1 base at J, with 11 bases between. Study-wide findings and caveats: T cells newly recruited by each seasonal influenza vaccination are few, the authors suggested.

The sequencing used PBMCs from blood, collected 11 to 12 days after vaccination. The chain combines TRBV10-3 with TRBJ2-3; D is uncertain. The TCR sequence derives from a man aged 50 or older who received an inactivated influenza vaccine. CDR3 amino acids: CAIRSTGGTDTQYF. Here the CDR3 DNA reads TGTGCCATCAGGTCGACCGGTGGCACAGATACGCAGTATTTT.